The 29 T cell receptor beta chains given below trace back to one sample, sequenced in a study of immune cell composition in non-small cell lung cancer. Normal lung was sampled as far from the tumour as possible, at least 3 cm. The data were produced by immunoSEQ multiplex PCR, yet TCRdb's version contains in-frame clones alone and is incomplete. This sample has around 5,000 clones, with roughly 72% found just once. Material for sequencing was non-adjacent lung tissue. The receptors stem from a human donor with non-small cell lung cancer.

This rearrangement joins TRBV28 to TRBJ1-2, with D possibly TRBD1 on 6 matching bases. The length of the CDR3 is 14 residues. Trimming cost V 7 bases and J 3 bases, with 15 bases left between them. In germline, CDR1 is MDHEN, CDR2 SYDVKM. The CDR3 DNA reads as TGTGCCAGCACCCCTCCGGACAGATACTATGGCTACACCTTC. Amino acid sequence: CASTPPDRYYGYTF.

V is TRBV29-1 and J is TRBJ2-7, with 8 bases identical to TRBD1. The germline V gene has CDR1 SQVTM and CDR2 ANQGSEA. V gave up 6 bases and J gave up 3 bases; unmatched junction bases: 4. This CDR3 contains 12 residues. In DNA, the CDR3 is TGCAGCGTGGCCGGACAGGGCTACGAGCAGTACTTC. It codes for CSVAGQGYEQYF.

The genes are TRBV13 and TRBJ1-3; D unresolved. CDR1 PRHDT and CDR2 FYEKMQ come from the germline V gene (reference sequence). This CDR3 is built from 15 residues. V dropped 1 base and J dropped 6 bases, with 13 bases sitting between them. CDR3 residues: CASSLEATGVNTIYF. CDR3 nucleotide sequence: TGTGCCAGCAGCTTAGAGGCGACCGGGGTAAACACCATATATTTT.

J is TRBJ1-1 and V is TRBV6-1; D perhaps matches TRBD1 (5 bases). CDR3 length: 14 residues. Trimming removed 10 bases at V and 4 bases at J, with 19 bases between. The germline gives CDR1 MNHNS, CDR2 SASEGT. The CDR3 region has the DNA TGTGCCATCGGATTGGGGGGAGACTTCACTGAAGCTTTCTTT. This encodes CAIGLGGDFTEAFF.

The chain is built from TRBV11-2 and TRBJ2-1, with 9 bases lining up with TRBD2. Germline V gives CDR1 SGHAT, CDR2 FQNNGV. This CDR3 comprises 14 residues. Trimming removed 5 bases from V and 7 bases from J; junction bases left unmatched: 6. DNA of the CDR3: TGTGCCAGCAGCCCACGGACTAGCGTAAATGAGCAGTTCTTC. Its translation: CASSPRTSVNEQFF.

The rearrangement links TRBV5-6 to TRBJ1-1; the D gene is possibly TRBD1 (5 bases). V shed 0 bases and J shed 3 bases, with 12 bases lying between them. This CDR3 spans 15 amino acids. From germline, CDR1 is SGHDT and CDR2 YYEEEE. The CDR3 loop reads CASSLGGRKDTEAFF. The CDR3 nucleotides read TGTGCCAGCAGCTTGGGGGGCAGAAAGGACACTGAAGCTTTCTTT.

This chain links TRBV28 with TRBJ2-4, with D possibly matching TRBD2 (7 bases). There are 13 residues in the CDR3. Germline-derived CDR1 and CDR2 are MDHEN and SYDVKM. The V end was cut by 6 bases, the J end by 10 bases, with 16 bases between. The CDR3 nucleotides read TGTGCCAGCAGAGAGGGGGGGGGTGGTATTCAGTACTTC. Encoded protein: CASREGGGGIQYF.

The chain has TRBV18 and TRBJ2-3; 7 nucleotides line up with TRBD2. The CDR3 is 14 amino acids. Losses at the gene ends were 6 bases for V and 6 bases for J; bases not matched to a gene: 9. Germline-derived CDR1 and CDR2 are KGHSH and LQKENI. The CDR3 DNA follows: TGTGCCAGCTCCCAAAGCGGGAATAGGGATACGCAGTATTTT. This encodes CASSQSGNRDTQYF.

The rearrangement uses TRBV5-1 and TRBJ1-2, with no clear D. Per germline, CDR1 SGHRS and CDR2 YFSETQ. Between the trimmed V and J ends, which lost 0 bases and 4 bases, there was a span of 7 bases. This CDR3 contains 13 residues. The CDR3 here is CASSLEAVYGYTF. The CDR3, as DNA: TGCGCCAGCAGCTTGGAAGCCGTCTATGGCTACACCTTC.

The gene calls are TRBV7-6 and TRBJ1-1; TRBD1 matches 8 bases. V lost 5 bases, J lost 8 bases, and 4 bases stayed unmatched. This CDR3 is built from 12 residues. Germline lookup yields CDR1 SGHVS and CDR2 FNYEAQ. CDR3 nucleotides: TGTGCCAGCAGCATCGGACAGGGAGAAGCTTTCTTT. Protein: CASSIGQGEAFF. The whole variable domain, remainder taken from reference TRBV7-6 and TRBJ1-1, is GAGVSQSPRYKVTKRGQDVALRCDPISGHVSLYWYRQALGQGPEFLTYFNYEAQQDKSGLPNDRFSAERPEGSISTLTIQRTEQRDSAMYRCASSIGQGEAFFGQGTRLTVV.

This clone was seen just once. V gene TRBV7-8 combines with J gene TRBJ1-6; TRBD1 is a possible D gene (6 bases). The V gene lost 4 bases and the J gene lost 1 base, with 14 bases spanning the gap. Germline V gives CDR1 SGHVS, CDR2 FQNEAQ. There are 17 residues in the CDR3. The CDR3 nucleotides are TGTGCCAGCAGCTACAGGGATGTGAGATCCTATAATTCACCCCTCCACTTT. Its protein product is CASSYRDVRSYNSPLHF.

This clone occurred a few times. DNA of the CDR3: TGTGCCAGCAGTACCCCGGGACAGGGGTTCACTGAAGCTTTCTTT. Translation: CASSTPGQGFTEAFF. J is TRBJ1-1 and V is TRBV28; 10 bases are shared with TRBD1. The CDR3 is 15 amino acids. Germline CDR1 is MDHEN and CDR2 is SYDVKM. V shed 5 bases and J 4 bases; nucleotides not matched to a gene: 7.

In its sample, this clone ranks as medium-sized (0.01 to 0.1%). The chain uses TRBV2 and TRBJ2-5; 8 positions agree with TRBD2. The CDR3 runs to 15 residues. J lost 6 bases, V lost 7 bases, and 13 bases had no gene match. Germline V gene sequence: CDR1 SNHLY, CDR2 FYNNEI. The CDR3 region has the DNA TGTGCCAGCATGAAAGGAGCGGGGGAATTTAAGACCCAGTACTTC. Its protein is CASMKGAGEFKTQYF.

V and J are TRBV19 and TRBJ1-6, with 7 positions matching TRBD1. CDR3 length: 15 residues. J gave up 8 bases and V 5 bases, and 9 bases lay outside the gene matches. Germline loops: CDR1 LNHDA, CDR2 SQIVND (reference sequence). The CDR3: CASSLQGPGDSPLHF. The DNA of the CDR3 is TGTGCCAGTAGTTTACAGGGGCCAGGCGATTCACCCCTCCACTTT.

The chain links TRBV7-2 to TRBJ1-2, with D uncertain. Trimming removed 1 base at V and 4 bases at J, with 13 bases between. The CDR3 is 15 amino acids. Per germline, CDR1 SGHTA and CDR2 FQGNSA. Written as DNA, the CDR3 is TGTGCCAGCAGCTTAGGCCAGACGAGGTTCTATGGCTACACCTTC. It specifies CASSLGQTRFYGYTF.

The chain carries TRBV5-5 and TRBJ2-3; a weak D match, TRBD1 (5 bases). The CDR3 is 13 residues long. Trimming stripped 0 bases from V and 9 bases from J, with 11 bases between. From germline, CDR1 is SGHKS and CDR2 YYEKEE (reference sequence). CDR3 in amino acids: CASSLVGRVTQYF. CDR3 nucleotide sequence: TGTGCCAGCAGCTTGGTCGGCAGGGTCACGCAGTATTTT.

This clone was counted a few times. This CDR3 reads CATSREQVRSGNTIYF. DNA for the CDR3: TGTGCCACCAGCAGAGAACAGGTCCGCTCTGGAAACACCATATATTTT. The chain is built from TRBV15 and TRBJ1-3; D may be TRBD1 (5 bases). V gave up 0 bases and J gave up 0 bases, with 9 bases separating them. Germline V gene data show CDR1 as LNHNV and CDR2 as YYDKDF (reference sequence). The CDR3 contains 16 residues.

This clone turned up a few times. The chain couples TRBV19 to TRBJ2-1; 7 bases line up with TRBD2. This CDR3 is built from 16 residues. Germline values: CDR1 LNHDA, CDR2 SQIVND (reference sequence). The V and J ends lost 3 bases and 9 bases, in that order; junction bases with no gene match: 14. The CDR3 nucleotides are TGTGCCAGTAGTATGACGTCGGCTAGCGGTTATGGTGAGCAGTTCTTC. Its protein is CASSMTSASGYGEQFF.

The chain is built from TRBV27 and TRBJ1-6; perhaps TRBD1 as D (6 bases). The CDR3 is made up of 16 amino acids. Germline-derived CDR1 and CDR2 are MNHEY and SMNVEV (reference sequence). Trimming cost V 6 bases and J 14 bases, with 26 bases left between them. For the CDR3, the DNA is TGTGCCAGCAGGACCCCGGGGGAGGGGAGGGGGTTAGCCCTCCACTTT. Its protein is CASRTPGEGRGLALHF.

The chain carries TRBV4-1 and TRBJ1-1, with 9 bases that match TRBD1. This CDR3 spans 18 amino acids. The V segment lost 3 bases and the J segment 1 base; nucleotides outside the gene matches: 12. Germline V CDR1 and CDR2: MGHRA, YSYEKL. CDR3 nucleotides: TGCGCCAGCAGCCAGGTGTCGACCGGGACAGGGACGAACACTGAAGCTTTCTTT. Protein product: CASSQVSTGTGTNTEAFF.

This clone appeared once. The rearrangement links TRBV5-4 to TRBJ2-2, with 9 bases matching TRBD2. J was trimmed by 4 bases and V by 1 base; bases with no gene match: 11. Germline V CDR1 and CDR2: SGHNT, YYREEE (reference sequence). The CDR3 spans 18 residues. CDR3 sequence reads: CASSLRIGGGAGTGELFF. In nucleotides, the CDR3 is TGTGCCAGCAGCTTGAGGATCGGCGGGGGGGCGGGCACCGGGGAGCTGTTTTTT.

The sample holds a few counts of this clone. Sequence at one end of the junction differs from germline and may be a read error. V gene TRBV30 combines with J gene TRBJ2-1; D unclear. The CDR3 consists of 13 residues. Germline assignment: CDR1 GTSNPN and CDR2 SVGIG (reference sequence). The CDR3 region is CASSKSSYNEQFF. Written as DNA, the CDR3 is TGTGCCTCGAGTAAGAGCTCCTACAATGAGCAGTTCTTC. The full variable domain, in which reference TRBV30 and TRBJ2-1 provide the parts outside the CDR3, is SQTIHQWPATLVQPVGSPLSLECTVEGTSNPNLYWYRQAAGRGLQLLFYSVGIGQISSEVPQNLSASRPQDRQFILSSKKLLLSDSGFYLCASSKSSYNEQFFGPGTRLTVL.

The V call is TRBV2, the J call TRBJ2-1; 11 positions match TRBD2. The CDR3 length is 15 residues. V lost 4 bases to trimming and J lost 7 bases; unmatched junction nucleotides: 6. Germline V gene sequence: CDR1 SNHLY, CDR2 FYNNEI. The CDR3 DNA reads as TGTGCCAGCAGTGGACTAGCGGGGCCTCGTAATGAGCAGTTCTTC. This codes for CASSGLAGPRNEQFF. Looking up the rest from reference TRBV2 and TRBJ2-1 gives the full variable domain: EPEVTQTPSHQVTQMGQEVILRCVPISNHLYFYWYRQILGQKVEFLVSFYNNEISEKSEIFDDQFSVERPDGSNFTLKIRSTKLEDSAMYFCASSGLAGPRNEQFFGPGTRLTVL.

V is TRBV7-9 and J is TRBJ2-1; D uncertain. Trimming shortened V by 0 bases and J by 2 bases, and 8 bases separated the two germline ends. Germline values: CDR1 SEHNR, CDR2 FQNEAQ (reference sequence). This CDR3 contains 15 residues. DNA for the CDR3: TGTGCCAGCAGCTTAGCGGTCAGGACCTACAATGAGCAGTTCTTC. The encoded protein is CASSLAVRTYNEQFF.

The CDR3 sequence: CASSFRLFAGLVYEQYF. The DNA of the CDR3 is TGTGCCAGCAGTTTCAGACTATTTGCGGGGCTGGTCTACGAGCAGTACTTC. V usage is TRBV28 and J usage is TRBJ2-7, with D perhaps TRBD2 (6 bases). V dropped 3 bases and J dropped 3 bases, with 21 bases sitting between them. The CDR3 runs to 17 residues. CDR1 is MDHEN, CDR2 SYDVKM, per germline.

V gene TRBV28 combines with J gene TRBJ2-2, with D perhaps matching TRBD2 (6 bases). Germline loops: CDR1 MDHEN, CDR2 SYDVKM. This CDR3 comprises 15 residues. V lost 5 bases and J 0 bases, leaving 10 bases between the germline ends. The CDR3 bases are TGTGCCAGCAGTCCCGGGACTCCGAACACCGGGGAGCTGTTTTTT. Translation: CASSPGTPNTGELFF.

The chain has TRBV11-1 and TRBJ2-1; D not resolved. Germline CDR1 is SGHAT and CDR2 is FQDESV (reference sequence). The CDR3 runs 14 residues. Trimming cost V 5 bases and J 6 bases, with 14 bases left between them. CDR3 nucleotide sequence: TGTGCCAGCAGCCGACTCATGGTAGTCAATGAGCAGTTCTTC. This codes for CASSRLMVVNEQFF.

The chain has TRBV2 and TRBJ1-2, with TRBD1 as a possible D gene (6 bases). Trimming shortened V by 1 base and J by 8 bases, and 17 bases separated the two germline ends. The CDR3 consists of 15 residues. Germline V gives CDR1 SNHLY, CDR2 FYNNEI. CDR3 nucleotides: TGTGCCAGCAGTGAAGATACAACAGGGCTGGGGGGCTACACCTTC. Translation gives CASSEDTTGLGGYTF.

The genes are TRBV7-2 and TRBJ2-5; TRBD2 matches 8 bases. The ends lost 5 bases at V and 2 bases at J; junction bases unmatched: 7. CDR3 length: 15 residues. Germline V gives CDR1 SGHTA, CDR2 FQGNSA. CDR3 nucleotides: TGTGCCAGCAGCGGTTTAGCGGGGATTCAAGAGACCCAGTACTTC. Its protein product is CASSGLAGIQETQYF.